Below, one T cell receptor (beta chain) is given with its context. Its antigen is unknown. The input lacks base qualities; no much larger clone sits a single base away. The collaborating institutions used their own protocols to collect whole blood in K2EDTA tubes. For TCRbeta analysis, collaborators shipped samples as frozen whole blood, isolated PBMCs, or DNA extracted from either of those sample types. This entry comes from a study of blood T cell repertoires in COVID-19 (dated by TCRdb to about 2020). Describing the broader study: Samples covering the acute and convalescent phases of COVID-19 were provided by collaborators in the United States, Italy and Spain. HLA class I and class II types, where available, came from metadata supplied by the sample provider rather than from assay-based typing. The material from the prospective study consisted of cDNA or gDNA derived from T cells, B-cell-depleted T cells, or PBMCs. The repertoires were released in a freely available public database intended as a resource for research on the immune response to SARS-CoV-2. The dataset comprised deeply sampled blood TCRbeta repertoires from subjects exposed to, actively infected with, or recovered from COVID-19. The samples were drawn from two sources: the first 160 participants of the ongoing ImmuneRACE study, and about 1,300 subjects contributed by 6 global collaborators. A de-identified subject ID, COVID-19 status, age in years and sex were almost always included in the sample metadata. General conclusions and limits of the study: The quantity of clinical and demographic metadata differed by source and by participant and was supplied without curation.

TCRbeta CDR3 regions were amplified from genomic DNA using the immunoSEQ Assay, a bias-controlled multiplex PCR. Per the original workflow: Within the assay, amplification of reference gene primers was used to estimate how many nucleated cells each sample contained. To quantify the absolute abundance of each unique TCRbeta CDR3 rearrangement, sequence reads were collapsed and filtered. Productive Simpson clonality was computed per sample as the square root of Simpson's diversity index over productive rearrangements. TCRdb carries this immuneACCESS record with in-frame sequences only. Its versions omit some clonotypes, under half of them owing to an unresolved V gene in the studies checked, with the rest unexplained. V and J calls plus clone size are reproduced from that table; the DNA served to infer D and trimming. Across this sample there are fewer than 300,000 clones, with roughly 85% seen only once. In total, the top ten clones hold 3.1% of the sample.

Per the germline V gene, WSHSY is the CDR1 and SAAADI is the CDR2. The CDR3 starts with the cysteine, ends with the phenylalanine, and has 19 residues. The DNA shown is the 57-base CDR3, in frame from base 1. The trim is 1 base for V and 0 bases for J, with a gap of 18 bases between the germline ends. Sequenced material: peripheral blood. The clonotype originates from a woman aged 18-30 years with acute or convalescent COVID-19. This chain is built from TRBV10-2 and TRBJ1-4; the D gene is possibly TRBD1, with 6 bases matching. The nucleotide sequence is TGCGCCAGCAGTGAGTGGAGGACAGTAAGGGGAGCAACTAATGAAAAACTGTTTTTT. It encodes CASSEWRTVRGATNEKLFF.